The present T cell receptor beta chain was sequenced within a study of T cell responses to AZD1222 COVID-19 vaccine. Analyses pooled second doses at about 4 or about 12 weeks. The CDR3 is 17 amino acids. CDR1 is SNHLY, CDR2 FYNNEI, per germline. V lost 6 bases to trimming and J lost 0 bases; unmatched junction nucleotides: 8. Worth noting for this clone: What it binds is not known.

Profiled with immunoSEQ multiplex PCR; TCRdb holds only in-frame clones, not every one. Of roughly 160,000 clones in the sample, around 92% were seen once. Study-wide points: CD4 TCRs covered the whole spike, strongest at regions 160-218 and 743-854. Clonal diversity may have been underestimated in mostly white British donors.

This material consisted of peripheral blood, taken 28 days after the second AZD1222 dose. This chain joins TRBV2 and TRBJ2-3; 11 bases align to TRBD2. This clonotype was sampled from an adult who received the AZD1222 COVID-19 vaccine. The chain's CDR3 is CASRGLAVALSTDTQYF. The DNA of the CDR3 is TGTGCCAGCAGGGGACTAGCGGTTGCCCTAAGCACAGATACGCAGTATTTT.